This TCR beta chain was documented in a study of OX40 agonist ivuxolimab in advanced cancers. Across the whole study: A male proportion of 82.7% was recorded, with mean age about 62 years and range about 20 to 85.

With baseline, cycle 4 day 1, and cycle 7 day 1 as timepoints, blood was sampled. As to this clone: Its antigen is unidentified.

Repertoires were generated with immunoSEQ multiplex PCR, while TCRdb's copy carries only in-frame clones and drops some. The sample has about 50,000 clones, about 89% seen once. Findings and caveats of the study: In a subset of nonresponders, normalized T-cell clonal expansion was also low. At doses 0.1 to 3.0 mg/kg, CD4+ and CD8+ clones expanded.

The origin of this receptor is an adult with an advanced solid tumor such as melanoma, head and neck, liver or kidney cancer. The input for sequencing was CD4+ or CD8+ T cells sorted from blood, taken in a trial of the OX40 agonist ivuxolimab.

The CDR3, as DNA: TGCAGCGTTGAGAATGAGAGCTCTGGGGCCAACGTCCTGACTTTC. It yields the protein CSVENESSGANVLTF. V is TRBV29-1 and J is TRBJ2-6; D is unresolved. Trimming cost V 3 bases and J 0 bases, with 9 bases left between them. Per the germline V gene, CDR1 is SQVTM and CDR2 is ANQGSEA. CDR3 size: 15 residues.